This entry describes one T cell receptor beta chain. The target antigen is unknown. This sample is drawn from a study of T cell responses to AZD1222 COVID-19 vaccine. Study findings and constraints: Two doses of AZD1222 preceded a rise in Spike-specific TCR breadth and depth. Without day 14 samples, only post-peak T cell repertoires were studied.

TCRdb's table, derived via immunoSEQ multiplex PCR, lists solely in-frame clones and lacks some. The table includes 150,000 to 200,000 clones, 90% to 95% detected once. This TCR derives from an adult who received the AZD1222 COVID-19 vaccine. Sequencing was performed on peripheral blood, taken 28 days after the second AZD1222 dose.

CDR3 coding DNA: TGTGCCAGCAGCTTACTGGGTCGGGGTAATTCACCCCTCCACTTT. This translates into CASSLLGRGNSPLHF. The chain uses TRBV7-9 and TRBJ1-6; D uncertain. The V gene's germline CDR1 is SEHNR and CDR2 FQNEAQ (reference sequence). This CDR3 spans 15 amino acids. The germline V and J ends were trimmed by 2 bases and 6 bases, with 11 bases remaining between them.